This T cell receptor beta chain originates from a study of T-cell reconstitution after alpha-beta-depleted transplantation in children. General study points: Diversity and T-cell counts at one year after transplant derived mostly from new T cells.

About this clonotype itself: Antigen unknown.

V was clipped by 2 bases and J by 0 bases; unmatched bases: 10. This CDR3 has 16 residues. The germline V gene has CDR1 DFQATT and CDR2 SNEGSKA (reference sequence). Preparation of the TCRbeta library used unique molecular identifiers. TCRdb reprocessed the PCR reads with MiXCR, giving one entry per CDR3 protein. In the table there are roughly 670,000 distinct CDR3 sequences, 10% to 15% of which are singletons. V usage is TRBV20-1 and J usage is TRBJ2-7, with 7 bases identical to TRBD2. This sample comprised PBMCs, obtained before TCRalphabeta/CD19-depleted stem cell transplant. This receptor was taken from a girl aged 2 to 10 with congenital amegakaryocytic thrombocytopenia, due to receive a stem cell transplant. As DNA, the CDR3 is TGCAGTGCTAGATTGGGTCAGCGGGAAACCTCCTACGAGCAGTACTTC. It yields the protein CSARLGQRETSYEQYF.